These 21 T cell receptor beta chains originate from one sample sequenced in a study of cytomegalovirus exposure and HLA in healthy donors (dated by TCRdb to about 2017). Library preparation was by the immunoSEQ multiplex PCR assay. A mixture of 60 forward primers for TCR Vbeta segments and 13 reverse primers for TCR Jbeta segments was used in the multiplex PCR. TCRdb holds this immuneACCESS table with in-frame rearrangements only. Some clones are missing; in checked studies, unresolved V genes explain under half, and the rest has no known cause. Across this sample there are 100,000 or so clones, with roughly 15% seen only once. The top ten hold 0.83% of the sample. Sequenced: PBMCs. Every receptor here comes from a female donor in good health and CMV-seronegative.

This chain joins TRBV20-1 and TRBJ1-1, with D uncertain. The CDR3 is made up of 11 amino acids. V was shortened by 8 bases and J by 9 bases, with 16 bases between the two germline ends. Germline V lookup: CDR1 DFQATT, CDR2 SNEGSKA (reference sequence). The CDR3 here is CSPRAAEQAFF. Here the CDR3 DNA reads TGCAGTCCCCGGGCAGCGGAGCAAGCTTTCTTT.

V usage is TRBV21-1 and J usage is TRBJ2-7; the D segment call TRBD1 is taken from the table without a DNA check. TRBV21-1 is a pseudogene segment. This CDR3 has 16 residues. CDR3 sequence reads: CASSNLPGQDLYEQYF. CDR3 coding DNA: TGTGCCAGCAGCAACCTCCCGGGACAGGACCTCTACGAGCAGTACTTC.

The chain has TRBV9 and TRBJ2-7, with 10 bases fitting TRBD2. Germline loops: CDR1 SGDLS, CDR2 YYNGEE. Germline trimming cut 4 bases from V and 4 bases from J; bases unmatched to any gene: 5. The CDR3 spans 14 residues. The CDR3: CASSRSSGSYEQYF. CDR3 in DNA: TGTGCCAGCAGCCGATCTAGCGGGAGTTACGAGCAGTACTTC.

The chain is built from TRBV14 and TRBJ2-7; TRBD2 is a possible D gene (5 bases). CDR3 length: 16 amino acids. V was pared by 0 bases and J by 2 bases, with 14 bases between. Germline CDR1 reads SGHDN; CDR2 reads FVKESK. In DNA form, the CDR3 reads TGTGCCAGCAGCCAAGATGCTTCAGGACTCGCCTACGAGCAGTACTTC. It translates to CASSQDASGLAYEQYF.

This clone turned up a few times. The CDR3 coding sequence is TGTGCCAGCAGCCCCCGGACTGCACTCACCGGGGAGCTGTTTTTT. Translation: CASSPRTALTGELFF. The rearrangement links TRBV7-2 to TRBJ2-2; D is possibly TRBD2 (5 bases). V dropped 5 bases and J dropped 4 bases, with 14 bases sitting between them. CDR1 and CDR2 (germline): SGHTA, FQGNSA. The CDR3 loop spans 15 amino acids.

V is TRBV6-5 and J is TRBJ2-7; D perhaps matches TRBD2 (5 bases). This CDR3 region has 15 residues. Germline CDR1 is MNHEY and CDR2 is SVGAGI. V was cut by 4 bases and J by 1 base, with 14 bases left in between. The CDR3, as DNA: TGTGCCAGCAGTTCTTCTAGCAGACTATCCTACGAGCAGTACTTC. This encodes CASSSSSRLSYEQYF.

This clone was observed a handful of times. The genes are TRBV9 and TRBJ2-3; D perhaps matches TRBD2 (6 bases). Trimming removed 5 bases from V and 5 bases from J, with 12 bases in between. Germline V CDR1 and CDR2: SGDLS, YYNGEE. The CDR3 is 13 amino acids. CDR3 region: CASSGRRGDTQYF. For the CDR3, the DNA is TGTGCCAGCAGTGGACGGAGGGGAGATACGCAGTATTTT.

The gene calls are TRBV28 and TRBJ2-5, with D uncertain. Trimming left V 3 bases short and J 0 bases short, with 8 bases between. This CDR3 is built from 14 residues. Looked up from germline, CDR1 is MDHEN and CDR2 is SYDVKM. The DNA for the CDR3 is TGTGCCAGCAGTTTCGCGGAGTACCAAGAGACCCAGTACTTC. It codes for CASSFAEYQETQYF.

A few counts support this clone. Here the CDR3 DNA reads TGTGCCAGCAGCCAAGATTGGGGACAGGGGTTTAATGGCTACACCTTC. It translates to CASSQDWGQGFNGYTF. V gene TRBV14 combines with J gene TRBJ1-2; the match to TRBD1 covers 10 bases. V trimming: 0 bases; J trimming: 6 bases; junction bases outside the gene matches: 7. Germline CDR1 SGHDN, CDR2 FVKESK. This CDR3 region has 16 residues.

The chain combines TRBV4-2 with TRBJ1-1; the D gene is possibly TRBD1 (5 bases). The CDR3 is 17 amino acids. V lost 5 bases and J lost 1, with 20 bases in between. Germline-derived CDR1 and CDR2 are LGHNA and YNFKEQ. The CDR3 DNA follows: TGTGCCAGCAGCACCGATCGCAGGGAGGGCACGAACACTGAAGCTTTCTTT. Translation: CASSTDRREGTNTEAFF.

This clone was found a few times. A read error may account for a junction end that differs from germline. The gene calls are TRBV9 and TRBJ2-7; TRBD2 aligns across 7 bases. Germline V gene sequence: CDR1 SGDLS, CDR2 YYNGEE. The CDR3 covers 12 residues. Here the CDR3 DNA reads TGTGCCAGCAGCGTAGGGGAGGGACCGGCCCACTTC. It encodes CASSVGEGPAHF.

V gene TRBV2 combines with J gene TRBJ2-2, with TRBD1 identical over 9 bases. CDR3 length: 17 amino acids. V shed 7 bases, J shed 8 bases, and the junction held 17 bases outside the gene matches. CDR1 and CDR2 from the germline V gene are SNHLY and FYNNEI. The DNA for the CDR3 is TGTGCCAGCACCGAGAGCCCCGGGACAGGGTTTTCTGGGGAGCTGTTTTTT. Translating gives CASTESPGTGFSGELFF.

This clone was observed a handful of times. V and J are TRBV19 and TRBJ2-1; 8 bases agree with TRBD1. Unmatched junction bases numbered 6, after V lost 5 bases and J lost 0 bases. This CDR3 has 16 amino acids. Per the germline V gene, CDR1 is LNHDA and CDR2 is SQIVND (reference sequence). For the CDR3, the DNA is TGTGCCAGTAGTGTGCAACAGGGGGGCTCCTACAATGAGCAGTTCTTC. It specifies CASSVQQGGSYNEQFF.

The V call is TRBV5-1, the J call TRBJ1-1; weak D call: TRBD1 (6 bases). The length of the CDR3 is 13 residues. The V end lost 5 bases, the J end lost 3 bases, and 11 bases lay between the germline ends. Germline V gene sequence: CDR1 SGHRS, CDR2 YFSETQ. The CDR3 DNA follows: TGCGCCAGCAGAAGACAGGAGGACACTGAAGCTTTCTTT. Its translation is CASRRQEDTEAFF.

V is TRBV9 and J is TRBJ2-2; TRBD1 aligns across 7 bases. V dropped 3 bases and J dropped 5; count of bases not matched to a gene: 10. There are 16 residues in the CDR3. Germline V gives CDR1 SGDLS, CDR2 YYNGEE. The CDR3 loop is CASSGLQGYATGELFF. The CDR3 DNA follows: TGTGCCAGCAGCGGCCTACAGGGGTATGCGACCGGGGAGCTGTTTTTT. The full variable domain, completed using reference TRBV9 and TRBJ2-2, is DSGVTQTPKHLITATGQRVTLRCSPRSGDLSVYWYQQSLDQGLQFLIQYYNGEERAKGNILERFSAQQFPDLHSELNLSSLELGDSALYFCASSGLQGYATGELFFGEGSRLTVL.

There are a few counts of this clone. This chain joins TRBV5-1 and TRBJ2-7; a weak D match, TRBD1 (5 bases). With 1 base removed from V and 2 bases from J, the gap between germline ends came to 16 bases. CDR3 size: 16 residues. Germline V lookup: CDR1 SGHRS, CDR2 YFSETQ. The CDR3 here is CASSLRGLDNPYEQYF. The CDR3 DNA reads as TGCGCCAGCAGCTTGAGGGGCCTGGACAACCCCTACGAGCAGTACTTC.

The V gene is TRBV4-3, the J gene TRBJ2-7; no reliable D call. The CDR3 length is 13 residues. Trimming removed 0 bases from V and 0 bases from J, with 3 bases in between. Germline V gene sequence: CDR1 LGHNA, CDR2 YSLEER. CDR3 loop: CASSQDSSYEQYF. The CDR3 DNA sequence: TGCGCCAGCAGCCAAGACAGCTCCTACGAGCAGTACTTC.

This clone has just a few counts. This chain uses TRBV7-9 with TRBJ1-2; D is unclear. Germline assignment: CDR1 SEHNR and CDR2 FQNEAQ (reference sequence). This CDR3 has 11 amino acids. V was cut by 3 bases and J by 9 bases, with 8 bases left in between. The CDR3 coding sequence is TGTGCCAGCAGCTTCAGGTCTAGCTACACCTTC. Translated, it gives CASSFRSSYTF.

This clone was observed a few times. The chain combines TRBV29-1 with TRBJ2-1; D remains unclear. Germline V gives CDR1 SQVTM, CDR2 ANQGSEA. The V end lost 1 base, the J end lost 1 base, and 11 bases lay between the germline ends. This CDR3 contains 15 residues. CDR3 region: CSVEGAGGSYNEQFF. The CDR3 coding sequence is TGCAGCGTTGAAGGTGCTGGCGGTTCCTACAATGAGCAGTTCTTC.

The chain carries TRBV6-5 and TRBJ1-3; the D is unclear. The ends were cut back, 8 bases at V and 4 bases at J, with 18 bases in the middle. This CDR3 contains 15 residues. Germline V CDR1 and CDR2: MNHEY, SVGAGI. For the CDR3, the DNA is TGTGCCAGCGGGCAACGACGAGCTGGCGGAAACACCATATATTTT. Translation gives CASGQRRAGGNTIYF.

This clone has a handful of counts. The chain has TRBV19 and TRBJ1-5, with 7 positions matching TRBD1. Germline loops: CDR1 LNHDA, CDR2 SQIVND (reference sequence). The CDR3 runs to 16 residues. J was trimmed by 5 bases and V by 5 bases; bases with no gene match: 12. The CDR3 loop reads CASSLGQVAGDQPQHF. CDR3 coding DNA: TGTGCCAGTAGTCTCGGACAGGTTGCTGGCGATCAGCCCCAGCATTTT.